This T cell receptor beta chain comes out of a study of T cell repertoires in cytomegalovirus infection. CDR1 and CDR2 (germline): SGHVS, FNYEAQ. This CDR3 is built from 15 residues. Trimming removed 1 base from V and 6 bases from J; junction bases left unmatched: 6. MiXCR, applied by TCRdb to the reads, yields one record per CDR3 protein. Of roughly 500,000 distinct CDR3 sequences in the sample, 33% are singletons; the top ten hold roughly 15%. Of note for this clonotype: As yet, its antigen is unknown.

This specimen was cultured PBMCs, taken from culture after CMV antigen stimulation. The chain combines TRBV7-6 with TRBJ1-1, with 9 nucleotides matching TRBD1. This TCR was sampled from a human donor in good health (CMV status not recorded). Some clones in this sample may be carry-over from other donors' samples. The CDR3 nucleotides are TGTGCCAGCAGCTTAGGCGGGACAGGGTATTCTGAAGCTTTCTTT. It codes for CASSLGGTGYSEAFF.